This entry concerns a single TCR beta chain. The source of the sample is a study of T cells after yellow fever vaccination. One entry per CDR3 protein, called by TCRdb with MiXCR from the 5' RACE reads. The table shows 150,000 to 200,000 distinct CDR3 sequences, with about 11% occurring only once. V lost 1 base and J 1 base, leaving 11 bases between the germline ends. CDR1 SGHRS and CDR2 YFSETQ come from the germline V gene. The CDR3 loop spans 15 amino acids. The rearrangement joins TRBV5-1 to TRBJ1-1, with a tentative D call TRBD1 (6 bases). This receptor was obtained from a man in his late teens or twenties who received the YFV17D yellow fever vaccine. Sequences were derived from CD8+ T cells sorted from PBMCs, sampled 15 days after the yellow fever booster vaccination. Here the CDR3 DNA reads TGCGCCAGCAGCTTGAATAGGGGGACGAACACTGAAGCTTTCTTT. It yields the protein CASSLNRGTNTEAFF.